This T cell receptor (beta chain) was captured by sequencing in a study of OX40 agonist ivuxolimab in advanced cancers. The assay was immunoSEQ multiplex PCR, and TCRdb's table has in-frame clones only and misses some. The table has roughly 64,000 clones, more than 85% seen once. Concerning this clone: At one of its ends the junction is not consistent with the germline gene, which may arise from a read error.

This CDR3 region has 11 residues. Germline values: CDR1 LGHNT, CDR2 FRNRAP. The material sequenced was CD4+ or CD8+ T cells sorted from blood, taken in a trial of the OX40 agonist ivuxolimab. The clonotype was recovered from an adult with an advanced solid tumor such as melanoma, head and neck, liver or kidney cancer. J is TRBJ2-5 and V is TRBV12-5, with a possible D match to TRBD1 (5 bases). The CDR3 DNA sequence: TGTGCTAGTGGTTTGGTAAACAGGCGGAACTTC. Amino acids: CASGLVNRRNF.